These 21 T cell receptor beta chains share one sample of origin, sequenced in a study of cytomegalovirus exposure and HLA in healthy donors. PCR employed 60 Vbeta and 13 Jbeta primers. Clones were sequenced by immunoSEQ multiplex PCR, and TCRdb holds only the in-frame ones, with some missing. The table has fewer than 200,000 clones, about 81% seen once. Sequencing was done on a sample of PBMCs. Receptor source: a woman under 30 in good health and CMV-seronegative.

This clone was detected a few times. The genes are TRBV9 and TRBJ2-1, with 11 bases lining up with TRBD2. V lost 0 bases to trimming and J lost 4 bases; unmatched junction nucleotides: 3. Per germline, CDR1 SGDLS and CDR2 YYNGEE. The CDR3 consists of 16 residues. In DNA, the CDR3 is TGTGCCAGCAGCGTAGTTGTAGCGGGAGGGTACAATGAGCAGTTCTTC. It yields the protein CASSVVVAGGYNEQFF.

The chain is built from TRBV5-4 and TRBJ2-1; 8 nucleotides align to TRBD2. CDR3 size: 12 residues. The germline gives CDR1 SGHNT, CDR2 YYREEE (reference sequence). V lost 4 bases, J lost 8 bases, and 2 bases stayed unmatched. CDR3 residues: CASSVTSDEQFF. The CDR3 DNA sequence: TGTGCCAGCAGCGTGACTAGCGATGAGCAGTTCTTC. The whole variable domain, remainder taken from reference TRBV5-4 and TRBJ2-1, is ETGVTQSPTHLIKTRGQQVTLRCSSQSGHNTVSWYQQALGQGPQFIFQYYREEENGRGNFPPRFSGLQFPNYSSELNVNALELDDSALYLCASSVTSDEQFFGPGTRLTVL.

Comment on this clone: Different DNA sequences within this sample yield the same CDR3. The V and J genes are TRBV28 and TRBJ2-2; D is ambiguous. Germline-derived CDR1 and CDR2 are MDHEN and SYDVKM. The CDR3 covers 13 residues. The V gene lost 3 bases and the J gene lost 4 bases, with 6 bases spanning the gap. The CDR3 DNA reads TGTGCCAGCAGTTTTCGGGTCACCGGGGAGCTGTTTTTT. It is translated as CASSFRVTGELFF.

The V gene is TRBV28, the J gene TRBJ2-7, with D possibly TRBD2 on 5 matching bases. Looked up from germline, CDR1 is MDHEN and CDR2 is SYDVKM. Between the trimmed V and J ends, which lost 6 bases and 3 bases, there was a span of 15 bases. This CDR3 comprises 14 residues. The CDR3 here is CASRESRALYEQYF. As DNA, the CDR3 is TGTGCCAGCAGGGAGTCGAGGGCCCTCTACGAGCAGTACTTC.

Details on this clone: The junction differs from germline at one of its ends, possibly a read error. The chain uses TRBV7-9 and TRBJ1-2, with 7 nucleotides matching TRBD1. The CDR3 has 14 amino acids. Per the germline V gene, CDR1 is SEHNR and CDR2 is FQNEAQ (reference sequence). In nucleotides, the CDR3 is TGTTCCAGCAGTCGAGACAGGGCAGGGTATGGCTACACCTTC. This translates into CSSSRDRAGYGYTF. The whole variable domain, filled in from reference TRBV7-9 and TRBJ1-2, reads DTGVSQNPRHKITKRGQNVTFRCDPISEHNRLYWYRQTLGQGPEFLTYFQNEAQLEKSRLLSDRFSAERPKGSFSTLEIQRTEQGDSAMYLCSSSRDRAGYGYTFGSGTRLTVV.

The chain uses TRBV6-1 and TRBJ2-1; 8 positions match TRBD2. The CDR3 extends over 14 amino acids. Germline V gives CDR1 MNHNS, CDR2 SASEGT. Trimming removed 8 bases from V and 3 bases from J; junction bases left unmatched: 6. The CDR3 DNA reads as TGTGCCAGCGGAGACGGGGGGGACTACAATGAGCAGTTCTTC. Translating it yields CASGDGGDYNEQFF.

This chain joins TRBV25-1 and TRBJ2-5; TRBD1 is a possible D gene (5 bases). Germline CDR1 and CDR2: MGHDK and SYGVNS. Trimming left V 10 bases short and J 3 bases short, with 15 bases between. The CDR3 is 13 residues long. CDR3 bases: TGTGCCACCCAACAGGCAGGCGAAGAGACCCAGTACTTC. Translating gives CATQQAGEETQYF.

This chain's CDR3 is CASSFGWDRELNEQFF. In nucleotides, the CDR3 is TGTGCCAGCAGTTTTGGATGGGACAGGGAACTTAATGAGCAGTTCTTC. The chain recombines TRBV27 with TRBJ2-1, with 9 bases fitting TRBD1. The ends lost 3 bases at V and 7 bases at J; junction bases unmatched: 10. The CDR3 consists of 16 residues. In germline, CDR1 is MNHEY, CDR2 SMNVEV (reference sequence).

The V gene is TRBV7-2, the J gene TRBJ1-4; perhaps TRBD1 as D (6 bases). Germline V gene data show CDR1 as SGHTA and CDR2 as FQGNSA. CDR3 length: 12 residues. Trimming shortened V by 8 bases and J by 8 bases, and 12 bases separated the two germline ends. This CDR3 reads CASRGADEKLFF. DNA for the CDR3: TGTGCCAGCCGGGGGGCAGACGAAAAACTGTTTTTT.

The gene calls are TRBV7-2 and TRBJ1-4; weak D call: TRBD1 (5 bases). Trimming cost V 1 base and J 9 bases, with 12 bases left between them. The CDR3 has 14 amino acids. Germline CDR1 and CDR2: SGHTA and FQGNSA. CDR3 sequence (DNA): TGTGCCAGCAGCTTAGGCGCAGGGCTGAAAAAACTGTTTTTT. Protein sequence: CASSLGAGLKKLFF.

In its sample, this clone was seen once. The chain recombines TRBV11-1 with TRBJ1-6; D uncertain. This CDR3 has 14 residues. The V end was cut by 3 bases, the J end by 8 bases, with 11 bases between. Germline-derived CDR1 and CDR2 are SGHAT and FQDESV (reference sequence). In nucleotides, the CDR3 is TGTGCCAGCAGCTTCAACGGGATTGATTCACCCCTCCACTTT. Its translation: CASSFNGIDSPLHF.

This clone was counted a few times. V gene TRBV4-2 combines with J gene TRBJ1-6; D is perhaps TRBD1 (5 bases). Germline-derived CDR1 and CDR2 are LGHNA and YNFKEQ. This CDR3 has 17 residues. Trimming took off 0 bases at V and 6 bases at J, with 15 bases between the two ends. Here the CDR3 DNA reads TGTGCCAGCAGCCAAGATTTAGTACGGGACTTTAATTCACCCCTCCACTTT. Translating gives CASSQDLVRDFNSPLHF.

CDR3 in DNA: TGTGCCACCAGCAGAGATCACGCGACAGGGGGTGGAAACACCATATATTTT. Amino acids: CATSRDHATGGGNTIYF. This chain joins TRBV15 and TRBJ1-3, with 9 bases identical to TRBD1. The CDR3 sequence is 17 residues long. The germline V gene encodes CDR1 LNHNV and CDR2 YYDKDF (reference sequence). V was pared by 0 bases and J by 3 bases, with 6 bases of the junction left unmatched.

With regard to this clone: This sample includes further DNA sequences coding for the same CDR3. The V call is TRBV6-5, the J call TRBJ2-7, with TRBD2 as a possible D gene (6 bases). The CDR3 consists of 15 residues. Between the trimmed V and J ends, which lost 0 bases and 1 base, there was a span of 10 bases. Germline V lookup: CDR1 MNHEY, CDR2 SVGAGI. The CDR3 coding sequence is TGTGCCAGCAGTTACTCGGGGGACTCGTCCTACGAGCAGTACTTC. As protein: CASSYSGDSSYEQYF.

The chain carries TRBV28 and TRBJ2-7; no clear D gene. The CDR3 length is 14 residues. Germline CDR1 reads MDHEN; CDR2 reads SYDVKM. Deletions cut 2 bases from V and 1 base from J, with 9 bases between. This CDR3 reads CASSLQDTSYEQYF. The DNA for the CDR3 is TGTGCCAGCAGTTTACAGGATACTTCCTACGAGCAGTACTTC.

This sequence joins TRBV19 and TRBJ2-1; 9 bases map to TRBD2. The CDR3 consists of 16 residues. Germline V lookup: CDR1 LNHDA, CDR2 SQIVND (reference sequence). V trimming: 3 bases; J trimming: 0 bases; junction bases outside the gene matches: 3. For the CDR3, the DNA is TGTGCCAGTAGTATGGCGGGGGGGAACTCCTACAATGAGCAGTTCTTC. It codes for CASSMAGGNSYNEQFF.

V usage is TRBV28 and J usage is TRBJ2-7; 10 positions match TRBD2. Germline V gene lookup returns CDR1 MDHEN and CDR2 SYDVKM. Trimming took 2 bases from V and 4 from J; bases not matched to a gene: 2. The CDR3 has 14 residues. CDR3 nucleotides: TGTGCCAGCAGTTTACTAGCGGGAGATTACGAGCAGTACTTC. It yields the protein CASSLLAGDYEQYF.

The sample holds a few counts of this clone. The J gene is TRBJ2-5, the V gene TRBV5-3, with D perhaps matching TRBD2 (5 bases). TRBV5-3 is an open reading frame whose function is uncertain. This CDR3 spans 16 amino acids. Trimming stripped 4 bases from V and 0 bases from J, with 16 bases between. The CDR3 nucleotides are TGTGCCAGAAGCGGGAGACCTGACTCGTACCAAGAGACCCAGTACTTC. Translation: CARSGRPDSYQETQYF.

This clone showed up just once. The V and J genes are TRBV7-9 and TRBJ2-7; TRBD1 matches at 7 bases. The V and J ends lost 3 bases and 3 bases, in that order; junction bases with no gene match: 2. The CDR3 contains 13 residues. Germline V lookup: CDR1 SEHNR, CDR2 FQNEAQ (reference sequence). In DNA, the CDR3 is TGTGCCAGCAGCTTGGCAGGGGGCTACGAGCAGTACTTC. It translates to CASSLAGGYEQYF. Full variable domain (missing parts from reference TRBV7-9 and TRBJ2-7): DTGVSQNPRHKITKRGQNVTFRCDPISEHNRLYWYRQTLGQGPEFLTYFQNEAQLEKSRLLSDRFSAERPKGSFSTLEIQRTEQGDSAMYLCASSLAGGYEQYFGPGTRLTVT.

CDR3 bases: TGTGCCAGCAGCTTGCTAGCGGGGTATTCGGATGAGCAGTTCTTC. Its translation: CASSLLAGYSDEQFF. The chain joins TRBV5-6 to TRBJ2-1; TRBD2 agrees at 9 bases. CDR3 length: 15 amino acids. After removal of 1 base from V and 8 bases from J, the junction contained 7 bases not matched to a gene. Germline lookup yields CDR1 SGHDT and CDR2 YYEEEE.

The V and J genes are TRBV29-1 and TRBJ2-1; 7 nucleotides match TRBD1. Losses at the gene ends were 5 bases for V and 5 bases for J; bases not matched to a gene: 6. The CDR3 extends over 13 amino acids. CDR1 is SQVTM, CDR2 ANQGSEA, per germline. The CDR3 here is CSVRTGANNEQFF. Here the CDR3 DNA reads TGCAGCGTTCGTACAGGGGCTAACAATGAGCAGTTCTTC.